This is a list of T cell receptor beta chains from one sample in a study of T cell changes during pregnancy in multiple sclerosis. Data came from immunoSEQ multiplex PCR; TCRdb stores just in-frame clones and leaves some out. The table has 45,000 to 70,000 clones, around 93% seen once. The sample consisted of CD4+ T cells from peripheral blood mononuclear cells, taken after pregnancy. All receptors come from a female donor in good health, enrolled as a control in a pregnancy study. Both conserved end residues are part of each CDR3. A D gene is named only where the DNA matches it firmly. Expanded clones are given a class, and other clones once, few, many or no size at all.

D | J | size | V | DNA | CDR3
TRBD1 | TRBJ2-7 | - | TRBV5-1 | TGCGCCAGCAGCAATCAGGGGGCTGGCTACGAGCAGTACTTC | CASSNQGAGYEQYF
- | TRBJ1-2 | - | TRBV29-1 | TGCAGCGTTGACCGGGGAGGGACGGGAGGGTCTGGCTACACCTTC | CSVDRGGTGGSGYTF
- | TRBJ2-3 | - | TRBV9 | TGTGCCAGCAGCGTAGTTGCTAGCGGCACAGATACGCAGTATTTT | CASSVVASGTDTQYF
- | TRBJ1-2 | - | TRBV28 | TGTGCCAGCAGTCCAGGAATCTATGGCTACACCTTC | CASSPGIYGYTF
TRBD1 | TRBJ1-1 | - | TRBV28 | TGTGCCAGCAGGTATCCTAGGGGGCTTGAAGCTTTCTTT | CASRYPRGLEAFF
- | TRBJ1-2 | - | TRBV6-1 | TGTGCCAGCAGTGAACAGTACCAGGGTGGAGGCTACACCTTC | CASSEQYQGGGYTF
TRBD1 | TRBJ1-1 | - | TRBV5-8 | TGTGCCAGCCGGGACAGGGGATGGGGTACTGAAGCTTTCTTT | CASRDRGWGTEAFF
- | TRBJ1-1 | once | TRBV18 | TGTGCCAGCTCACCTCCAGGGGCGCGGGACACTGAAGCTTTCTTT | CASSPPGARDTEAFF
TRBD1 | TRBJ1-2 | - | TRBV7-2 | TGTGCCAGCAGCCCAGGGACAGCGAACTATGGCTACACCTTC | CASSPGTANYGYTF
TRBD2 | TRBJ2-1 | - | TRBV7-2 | TGTGCCAGCAGCCCGGGGCGGGGGAGCTCCTACAATGAGCAGTTCTTC | CASSPGRGSSYNEQFF
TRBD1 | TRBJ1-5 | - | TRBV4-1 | TGCGCCAGCAGCCAAGTGGACAGGGGGAGCAATCAGCCCCAGCATTTT | CASSQVDRGSNQPQHF
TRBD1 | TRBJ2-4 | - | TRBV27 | TGTGCCAGCAGTTTAAGGGGGCTAGCCAAAAACATTCAGTACTTC | CASSLRGLAKNIQYF
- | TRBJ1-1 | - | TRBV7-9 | TGTGCCAGCAGCTTAGCGGAGGGAACTGAAGCTTTCTTT | CASSLAEGTEAFF
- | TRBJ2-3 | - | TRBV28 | TGTGCCAGCACCAACACAGATACGCAGTATTTT | CASTNTDTQYF
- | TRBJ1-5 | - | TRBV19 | TGTGCCAGTAGTCGGGGGACCGGGAGAGACAATCAGCCCCAGCATTTT | CASSRGTGRDNQPQHF
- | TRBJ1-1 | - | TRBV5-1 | TGCGCCAGCAGCTTGGCACGGGGTTCGGCTGAAGCTTTCTTT | CASSLARGSAEAFF
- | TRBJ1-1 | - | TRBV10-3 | TGTGCCATCACCCTTTCACAGAACACTGAAGCTTTCTTT | CAITLSQNTEAFF
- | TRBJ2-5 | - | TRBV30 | TGTGCCTGGAGTTTCGGTATACAAGAGACCCAGTACTTC | CAWSFGIQETQYF
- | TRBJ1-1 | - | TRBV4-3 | TGCGCCAGCAGAAGACAGGAGGTCTCGAGCACTGAAGCTTTCTTT | CASRRQEVSSTEAFF
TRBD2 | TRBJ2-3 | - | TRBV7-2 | TGTGCCAGCAGTCGGCGAGCGGGGCCCACAGATACGCAGTATTTT | CASSRRAGPTDTQYF
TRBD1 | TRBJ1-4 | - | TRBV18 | TGTGCCAGCTCACCGGGACAGGGCTATGAAAAACTGTTTTTT | CASSPGQGYEKLFF
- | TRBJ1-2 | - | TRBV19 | TGTGCCAGTACCGTGGAGGGTTTTGTCTATGGCTACACCTTC | CASTVEGFVYGYTF
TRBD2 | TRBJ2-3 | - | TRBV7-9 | TGTGCCAGCAGCTTAAGCCTAGCGGGCGCGGGAACAGATACGCAGTATTTT | CASSLSLAGAGTDTQYF
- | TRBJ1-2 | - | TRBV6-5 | TGTGCCAGCAGTTTCGGTCGGTATGGCTACACCTTC | CASSFGRYGYTF
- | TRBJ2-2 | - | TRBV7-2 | TGTGCCAGCAGCTTACTCGGCAGGACGAACACCGGGGAGCTGTTTTTT | CASSLLGRTNTGELFF
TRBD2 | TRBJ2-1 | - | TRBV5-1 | TGCGCCAGCAGATTGGGACTAGCGGGGGCGTTCTCCTACAATGAGCAGTTCTTC | CASRLGLAGAFSYNEQFF
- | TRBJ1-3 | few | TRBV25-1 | TGTGCCAGCAGTCACCAGTACACCATATATTTT | CASSHQYTIYF
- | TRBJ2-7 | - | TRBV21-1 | TGTGCCAGCAGCAAACGGTTACCCCTCCTCTACGAGCAGTACTTC | CASSKRLPLLYEQYF
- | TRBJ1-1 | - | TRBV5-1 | TGCGCCAGCAGCTCCCAGGGCACTGAAGCTTTCTTT | CASSSQGTEAFF
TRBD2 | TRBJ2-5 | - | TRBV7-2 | TGTGCCAGCAGCTTAAGGGCGGGGGGAGGAGAGACCCAGTACTTC | CASSLRAGGGETQYF
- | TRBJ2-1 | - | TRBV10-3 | TGTGCCGTAGGACTGGCGAACAATGAGCAGTTCTTC | CAVGLANNEQFF
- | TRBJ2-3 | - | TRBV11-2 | TGTGCCAGCAGCCCACGGGGAGATACGCAGTATTTT | CASSPRGDTQYF
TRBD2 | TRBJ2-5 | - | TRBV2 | TGTGCCAGCAGGAGGGTGGCAGGGCGGGAGGAGACCCAGTACTTC | CASRRVAGREETQYF
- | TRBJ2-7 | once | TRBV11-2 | TGTGCCAGCAGCTTACTCGGAGGGGGCCGGCTAGGCGAGCAGTACTTC | CASSLLGGGRLGEQYF
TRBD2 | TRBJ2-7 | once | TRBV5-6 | TGTGCCAGCAGCTTTGCGGGGGGACCCTACGAGCAGTACTTC | CASSFAGGPYEQYF
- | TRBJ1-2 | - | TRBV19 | TGTGCCAGTAGTAGGACAGTCGAACAGACCTATGGCTACACCTTC | CASSRTVEQTYGYTF